This is a list of T cell receptor beta chains from one sample in a study of molecular identifiers for immune sequencing clone quantification. TCRdb re-called the PCR reads through MiXCR, storing one row per CDR3 protein. Of about 640,000 distinct CDR3 sequences listed, around 20% were seen once; the top ten hold roughly 0.85%. The sequenced sample was naive CD8+ T cells from blood, with Jurkat cell RNA spiked in. The source of these receptors is a human donor in good health. Some libraries in this study had Jurkat cell RNA spiked in. CDR3s include the opening cysteine and the closing phenylalanine or tryptophan. Fields, in order: J gene, clone size, D gene, V gene, CDR3 protein, CDR3 DNA. A D gene is named only where the DNA matches it firmly. Some rows mark clone size as missing; the rest say once, few, many or name a class of expanded clone.

J gene: TRBJ1-1; clone size: many; D gene: NA; V gene: TRBV4-1; CDR3 protein: CASSQVRGTEAFF; CDR3 DNA: TGCGCCAGCAGCCAAGTAAGGGGGACTGAAGCTTTCTTT
J gene: TRBJ1-6; clone size: many; D gene: TRBD1; V gene: TRBV4-1; CDR3 protein: CASSQGGQANSPLHF; CDR3 DNA: TGCGCCAGCAGCCAGGGCGGACAGGCAAATTCACCCCTCCACTTT
J gene: TRBJ1-1; clone size: many; D gene: NA; V gene: TRBV7-9; CDR3 protein: CASSSPNTEAFF; CDR3 DNA: TGTGCCAGCAGCTCGCCGAACACTGAAGCTTTCTTT
J gene: TRBJ2-3; clone size: many; D gene: NA; V gene: TRBV12-3/TRBV12-4; CDR3 protein: CASRLGGGGPEGDTQYF; CDR3 DNA: TGTGCCAGCAGGTTGGGTGGGGGGGGGCCAGAAGGAGATACGCAGTATTTT
J gene: TRBJ2-3; clone size: NA; D gene: NA; V gene: TRBV27; CDR3 protein: CASGLEYAGMVGDTQYF; CDR3 DNA: TGTGCCAGCGGTTTAGAGTACGCGGGGATGGTGGGAGATACGCAGTATTTT
J gene: TRBJ1-1; clone size: many; D gene: NA; V gene: TRBV7-9; CDR3 protein: CASSFRQSMNTEAFF; CDR3 DNA: TGTGCCAGCAGCTTTCGACAGAGTATGAACACTGAAGCTTTCTTT
J gene: TRBJ1-5; clone size: many; D gene: NA; V gene: TRBV6-2/TRBV6-3; CDR3 protein: CASSYSGAGQPQHF; CDR3 DNA: TGTGCCAGCAGTTACTCGGGGGCAGGGCAGCCCCAGCATTTT
J gene: TRBJ2-3; clone size: many; D gene: TRBD2; V gene: TRBV5-4; CDR3 protein: CATLLAGGLTDTQYF; CDR3 DNA: TGTGCCACCTTACTAGCGGGGGGACTCACAGATACGCAGTATTTT
J gene: TRBJ1-1; clone size: many; D gene: NA; V gene: TRBV7-8; CDR3 protein: CASSLSHTEAFF; CDR3 DNA: TGTGCCAGCAGCCTTTCCCACACTGAAGCTTTCTTT
J gene: TRBJ1-1; clone size: many; D gene: NA; V gene: TRBV20-1; CDR3 protein: CSAGPSTEAFF; CDR3 DNA: TGCAGTGCTGGACCGAGTACTGAAGCTTTCTTT
J gene: TRBJ1-1; clone size: many; D gene: NA; V gene: TRBV12-3/TRBV12-4; CDR3 protein: CASSMTDNGYTEAFF; CDR3 DNA: TGTGCCAGCAGTATGACGGACAATGGTTACACTGAAGCTTTCTTT
J gene: TRBJ2-7; clone size: many; D gene: NA; V gene: TRBV5-1; CDR3 protein: CASSWGFGYEQYF; CDR3 DNA: TGCGCCAGCTCGTGGGGATTCGGGTACGAGCAGTACTTC
J gene: TRBJ2-4; clone size: many; D gene: TRBD1; V gene: TRBV19; CDR3 protein: CASSIRGGLNIQYF; CDR3 DNA: TGTGCCAGTAGTATCAGAGGGGGCTTAAACATTCAGTACTTC
J gene: TRBJ2-3; clone size: many; D gene: TRBD2; V gene: TRBV9; CDR3 protein: CASSVSGGRTDTQYF; CDR3 DNA: TGTGCCAGCAGCGTCAGCGGGGGTCGGACAGATACGCAGTATTTT
J gene: TRBJ2-7; clone size: few; D gene: TRBD1; V gene: TRBV27; CDR3 protein: CASSLARTGIYEQYF; CDR3 DNA: TGTGCCAGCAGTTTAGCACGGACAGGGATCTACGAGCAGTACTTC
J gene: TRBJ2-1; clone size: NA; D gene: NA; V gene: TRBV11-2; CDR3 protein: CASWRGGSLAGNEQFF; CDR3 DNA: TGTGCCAGCTGGCGAGGGGGGAGTTTAGCGGGCAATGAGCAGTTCTTC
J gene: TRBJ2-7; clone size: many; D gene: TRBD1; V gene: TRBV7-9; CDR3 protein: CASSPMTGYEQYF; CDR3 DNA: TGTGCCAGCAGCCCAATGACAGGGTACGAGCAGTACTTC
J gene: TRBJ2-3; clone size: many; D gene: NA; V gene: TRBV14; CDR3 protein: CASSQHPGTDTQYF; CDR3 DNA: TGTGCCAGCAGCCAGCACCCTGGGACAGATACGCAGTATTTT
J gene: TRBJ1-2; clone size: NA; D gene: TRBD1; V gene: TRBV7-2; CDR3 protein: CASWTGGIDGYTF; CDR3 DNA: TGTGCCAGTTGGACAGGGGGCATCGATGGCTACACCTTC
J gene: TRBJ2-3; clone size: NA; D gene: TRBD2; V gene: TRBV12-3/TRBV12-4; CDR3 protein: CASSAPGLVVADTQYF; CDR3 DNA: TGTGCCAGCAGTGCGCCGGGACTAGTGGTGGCAGATACGCAGTATTTT